This TCR beta chain appears in the sequencing data of a study of beta chain features in type 1 diabetes. As every portion of the isolated RNA was reverse transcribed, the sequencing read expressed TCRB transcripts. Using immunoSEQ multiplex PCR, the repertoire was profiled, and TCRdb retains in-frame clones only, with some absent. The data hold a few hundred thousand clones, with around a fifth observed a single time. Points from the study as a whole: PCR may have favored shorter templates equally in patients and controls. Among patients with Type 1 diabetes, TCRB CDR3s were moderately but significantly shorter in every one of the four CD4+ subsets.

To note about this clone: The antigen is unknown.

CDR1 MNHNS and CDR2 SASEGT come from the germline V gene. The germline V and J ends were trimmed by 7 bases and 2 bases, with 15 bases remaining between them. The CDR3 contains 16 residues. V gene TRBV6-1 combines with J gene TRBJ2-6; D possibly corresponds to TRBD2 (7 bases). The material sequenced was naive CD4+ T cells from blood. This clonotype was obtained from a woman in her late teens or twenties in good health. CDR3: CASNEGGVAGANVLTF. The CDR3, as DNA: TGTGCCAGCAATGAGGGGGGGGTAGCTGGGGCCAACGTCCTGACTTTC.